Listed below are T cell receptor beta chains from one sample, sequenced in a study of cytomegalovirus exposure and HLA in healthy donors. Generated by immunoSEQ multiplex PCR, the TCRdb table keeps only in-frame clones and is missing some. This table has under 200,000 clones, about three quarters appearing once. Sequenced: PBMCs. The receptors originated from a man aged 40-49 years in good health and CMV-seronegative. CDR3s include the opening cysteine and the closing phenylalanine or tryptophan. The D gene is left open where the match is weak. Not every row has a clone size; where given, it reads once, few, many or a size class.

j_call: TRBJ2-5
v_call: TRBV19
d_call: TRBD1
clone_size: -
cdr3_nt: TGTGCCAGTAGCACTGGACAGGGGCAAGAGACCCAGTACTTC
cdr3_aa: CASSTGQGQETQYF

j_call: TRBJ2-1
v_call: TRBV9
d_call: TRBD1
clone_size: -
cdr3_nt: TGTGCCAGCAGCGTGGGACAGGGGCTCGATGAGTTCTTC
cdr3_aa: CASSVGQGLDEFF

j_call: TRBJ2-7
v_call: TRBV27
d_call: -
clone_size: -
cdr3_nt: TGTGCCAGCAGTCCCCCGGGTCTAAACTCCTACGAGCAGTACTTC
cdr3_aa: CASSPPGLNSYEQYF

j_call: TRBJ1-1
v_call: TRBV7-9
d_call: -
clone_size: -
cdr3_nt: TGTGCCAGCAGCTCACAAGAGGGGAAGGGGGCTGAAGCTTTCTTT
cdr3_aa: CASSSQEGKGAEAFF

j_call: TRBJ2-5
v_call: TRBV30
d_call: TRBD2
clone_size: -
cdr3_nt: TGTGCCTGGGAACTAGCGGATGGAGAGACCCAGTACTTC
cdr3_aa: CAWELADGETQYF

j_call: TRBJ1-1
v_call: TRBV4-3
d_call: -
clone_size: -
cdr3_nt: TGCGCCAGCAGCCACTCAGGGCTGAACACTGAAGCTTTCTTT
cdr3_aa: CASSHSGLNTEAFF

j_call: TRBJ1-1
v_call: TRBV27
d_call: -
clone_size: -
cdr3_nt: TGTGCCAGCAGTTTAGGGGGGACCGCCATGAACACTGAAGCTTTCTTT
cdr3_aa: CASSLGGTAMNTEAFF

j_call: TRBJ2-2
v_call: TRBV9
d_call: -
clone_size: -
cdr3_nt: TGTGCCAGCAGCGTAGAGCGTTACGGGGAGCTGTTTTTT
cdr3_aa: CASSVERYGELFF

j_call: TRBJ2-5
v_call: TRBV7-9
d_call: -
clone_size: -
cdr3_nt: TGTGCCAGCAGCTTACCAACCAGGGAGACCCAGTACTTC
cdr3_aa: CASSLPTRETQYF

j_call: TRBJ2-7
v_call: TRBV6-5
d_call: -
clone_size: -
cdr3_nt: TGTGCCAGCAGTTACTCTGGGAAGGGGCCAAGGTACGAGCAGTACTTC
cdr3_aa: CASSYSGKGPRYEQYF

j_call: TRBJ1-1
v_call: TRBV2
d_call: -
clone_size: -
cdr3_nt: TGTGCCAGCAGACCTCCAGGGATCCCTGAAGCTTTCTTT
cdr3_aa: CASRPPGIPEAFF

j_call: TRBJ2-6
v_call: TRBV4-1
d_call: -
clone_size: once
cdr3_nt: TGCGCCAGCAGCCAAGATGAGGGTACAGCTGGGGCCAACGTCCTGACTTTC
cdr3_aa: CASSQDEGTAGANVLTF

j_call: TRBJ2-1
v_call: TRBV7-2
d_call: TRBD1
clone_size: -
cdr3_nt: TGTGCCAGCAGCTTCCGGGACAGGGCTAGCTCCTACAATGAGCAGTTCTTC
cdr3_aa: CASSFRDRASSYNEQFF

j_call: TRBJ2-7
v_call: TRBV30
d_call: TRBD1
clone_size: -
cdr3_nt: TGTGCCTGGGAAGGGACAGGGGGCTACGAGCAGTACTTC
cdr3_aa: CAWEGTGGYEQYF

j_call: TRBJ2-7
v_call: TRBV27
d_call: -
clone_size: -
cdr3_nt: TGTGCCAGCAGGGGTAGGCGTAGCGGCAACTCCTACGAGCAGTACTTC
cdr3_aa: CASRGRRSGNSYEQYF

j_call: TRBJ1-6
v_call: TRBV4-3
d_call: -
clone_size: -
cdr3_nt: TGCGCCAGCAGCCAAGATGCCCAGGGCTATAATTCACCCCTCCACTTT
cdr3_aa: CASSQDAQGYNSPLHF

j_call: TRBJ2-7
v_call: TRBV2
d_call: TRBD2
clone_size: -
cdr3_nt: TGTGCCAGCAGTGAAGACGGGGGGGCAGTCTACGAGCAGTACTTC
cdr3_aa: CASSEDGGAVYEQYF

j_call: TRBJ2-3
v_call: TRBV29-1
d_call: -
clone_size: -
cdr3_nt: TGCAGCGTTGAACGGGACACAGATACGCAGTATTTT
cdr3_aa: CSVERDTDTQYF

j_call: TRBJ1-2
v_call: TRBV6-1
d_call: TRBD1
clone_size: few
cdr3_nt: TGTGCCAGCACCCCATTTTACCGGACAGGGGAGAGAGGGACCTTC
cdr3_aa: CASTPFYRTGERGTF

j_call: TRBJ2-7
v_call: TRBV6-6
d_call: TRBD2
clone_size: -
cdr3_nt: TGTGCCAGCAGCGCCTTCGGGACTAGTCGTCACGAGCAGTACTTC
cdr3_aa: CASSAFGTSRHEQYF

j_call: TRBJ2-7
v_call: TRBV27
d_call: TRBD1
clone_size: -
cdr3_nt: TGTGCCAGCAGTTCCGCCGGGACAGGGCCCTACGAGCAGTACTTC
cdr3_aa: CASSSAGTGPYEQYF

j_call: TRBJ1-4
v_call: TRBV1
d_call: -
clone_size: few
cdr3_nt: TGCACCAGCAGCCGCCGGGACAGGGGAGGGAATGAAAAACTGTTTTTT
cdr3_aa: CTSSRRDRGGNEKLFF

j_call: TRBJ2-7
v_call: TRBV10-3
d_call: -
clone_size: few
cdr3_nt: TGTGCCATCAGTGATCTATACGAGCAGTACTTC
cdr3_aa: CAISDLYEQYF

j_call: TRBJ1-1
v_call: TRBV2
d_call: -
clone_size: -
cdr3_nt: TGTGCCAGCACTACTGACAGGGAAGCTTTCTTT
cdr3_aa: CASTTDREAFF

j_call: TRBJ2-1
v_call: TRBV5-1
d_call: TRBD1
clone_size: -
cdr3_nt: TGCGCCAGCAGCTTGGTGGGACAGGGAAATGGTGAGCAGTTCTTC
cdr3_aa: CASSLVGQGNGEQFF

j_call: TRBJ1-2
v_call: TRBV5-1
d_call: -
clone_size: -
cdr3_nt: TGCGCCAGCAGCTTGGCCAACGGACAAACTATCCGGCTGAGCTATGGCTACACCTTC
cdr3_aa: CASSLANGQTIRLSYGYTF

j_call: TRBJ2-7
v_call: TRBV5-1
d_call: TRBD1
clone_size: -
cdr3_nt: TGCGCCAGCAGCTTGGGGGACAGTACCTACGAGCAGTACTTC
cdr3_aa: CASSLGDSTYEQYF

j_call: TRBJ2-7
v_call: TRBV7-9
d_call: TRBD1
clone_size: -
cdr3_nt: TGTGCCAGCAGCTTAGGGACGACAGGGGGCAGGTACCCCCACGAGCAGTACTTC
cdr3_aa: CASSLGTTGGRYPHEQYF

j_call: TRBJ1-2
v_call: TRBV10-3
d_call: -
clone_size: once
cdr3_nt: TGTGCCATCAGTGTAGGGGAACAGAACTATGGCTACACCTTC
cdr3_aa: CAISVGEQNYGYTF

j_call: TRBJ2-7
v_call: TRBV6-5
d_call: TRBD2
clone_size: -
cdr3_nt: TGTGCCAGCACGGGAAGGACGGCCTCGGGGGGGGAGCAGTACTTC
cdr3_aa: CASTGRTASGGEQYF

j_call: TRBJ1-5
v_call: TRBV4-2
d_call: TRBD1
clone_size: -
cdr3_nt: TGTGCCAGCAGCCTAGGACAGGGCCGGGAGCCCCAGCATTTT
cdr3_aa: CASSLGQGREPQHF

j_call: TRBJ2-5
v_call: TRBV30
d_call: TRBD2
clone_size: -
cdr3_nt: TGTGCCTGGAGGTCGGCGGGAGGGCCGGGAGAGACCCAGTACTTC
cdr3_aa: CAWRSAGGPGETQYF

j_call: TRBJ1-1
v_call: TRBV21-1
d_call: -
clone_size: -
cdr3_nt: TGTGCCAGCAGCCCCCGGGAGGGTCAGGGGATGAACACTGAAGCTTTCTTT
cdr3_aa: CASSPREGQGMNTEAFF

j_call: TRBJ2-3
v_call: TRBV12-5
d_call: TRBD1
clone_size: -
cdr3_nt: TGTGCTAGTGGAAGAGGGACAGGGGGCGATACGCAGTATTTT
cdr3_aa: CASGRGTGGDTQYF

j_call: TRBJ2-1
v_call: TRBV11-3
d_call: TRBD2
clone_size: -
cdr3_nt: TGTGCCAGCAGGTGGGGGGAGGGCGATGAGCAGTTCTTC
cdr3_aa: CASRWGEGDEQFF

j_call: TRBJ2-7
v_call: TRBV10-3
d_call: TRBD2
clone_size: few
cdr3_nt: TGTGCCATCAGTGACTCAACTAGCGGGAGGACCGAGCAGTACTTC
cdr3_aa: CAISDSTSGRTEQYF

j_call: TRBJ2-7
v_call: TRBV27
d_call: TRBD1
clone_size: -
cdr3_nt: TGTGCCAGCAGCTTAGGGACAGGCCGAAACTACGAGCAGTACTTC
cdr3_aa: CASSLGTGRNYEQYF

j_call: TRBJ2-7
v_call: TRBV5-1
d_call: -
clone_size: once
cdr3_nt: TGCGCCAGCAGCTGGGAAACTGAGACAGACTACGAGCAGTACTTC
cdr3_aa: CASSWETETDYEQYF

j_call: TRBJ2-2
v_call: TRBV7-6
d_call: TRBD2
clone_size: once
cdr3_nt: TGTGCCAGCAGCACTAGCGGGAGGGCCGACACCGGGGAGCTGTTTTTT
cdr3_aa: CASSTSGRADTGELFF

j_call: TRBJ1-4
v_call: TRBV7-2
d_call: TRBD1
clone_size: -
cdr3_nt: TGTGCCAGCAGCCAAGGACAGGGCTGGACTAATGAAAAACTGTTTTTT
cdr3_aa: CASSQGQGWTNEKLFF

j_call: TRBJ2-3
v_call: TRBV7-2
d_call: TRBD2
clone_size: -
cdr3_nt: TGTGCCACACATTTAGGGGCTAGCGGTGCCCCCACAGATACGCAGTATTTT
cdr3_aa: CATHLGASGAPTDTQYF

j_call: TRBJ1-1
v_call: TRBV11-2
d_call: TRBD1
clone_size: -
cdr3_nt: TGTGCCAGCAGCTCGACAGGGGGTAGCGTAGCTTTCTTT
cdr3_aa: CASSSTGGSVAFF

j_call: TRBJ1-3
v_call: TRBV7-9
d_call: -
clone_size: -
cdr3_nt: TGTGCCAACCGACGACAGGAGACCTCTGGAAACACCATATATTTT
cdr3_aa: CANRRQETSGNTIYF

j_call: TRBJ1-5
v_call: TRBV6-1
d_call: -
clone_size: -
cdr3_nt: TGTGCCAGCAGTGGCACCGGGGGGCGGCCGAGCAATCAGCCCCAGCATTTT
cdr3_aa: CASSGTGGRPSNQPQHF

j_call: TRBJ1-5
v_call: TRBV9
d_call: TRBD1
clone_size: -
cdr3_nt: TGTGCCAGCGGGACAGTTAATCAGCCCCAGCATTTT
cdr3_aa: CASGTVNQPQHF

j_call: TRBJ2-7
v_call: TRBV5-6
d_call: -
clone_size: -
cdr3_nt: TGTGCCAGCAGCTTGGTTTTAAGGAGCTCCTACGAGCAGTACTTC
cdr3_aa: CASSLVLRSSYEQYF

j_call: TRBJ1-6
v_call: TRBV30
d_call: TRBD1
clone_size: once
cdr3_nt: TGTGCCTGGAGTCACGGGACAGCCAATTCACCCCTCCACTTT
cdr3_aa: CAWSHGTANSPLHF

j_call: TRBJ2-3
v_call: TRBV11-3
d_call: -
clone_size: -
cdr3_nt: TGTGCCAGCAGCTCCCGGGGCACAGATACGCAGTATTTT
cdr3_aa: CASSSRGTDTQYF

j_call: TRBJ2-1
v_call: TRBV5-1
d_call: TRBD2
clone_size: -
cdr3_nt: TGCGCCAGCAGCTTAGGGACTAGCGGGAACAATGAGCAGTTCTTC
cdr3_aa: CASSLGTSGNNEQFF

j_call: TRBJ1-1
v_call: TRBV5-1
d_call: -
clone_size: -
cdr3_nt: TGCGCCAGCAGCCTCCCACAGGGAGGGGGGACTGAAGCTTTCTTT
cdr3_aa: CASSLPQGGGTEAFF

j_call: TRBJ2-7
v_call: TRBV9
d_call: -
clone_size: -
cdr3_nt: TGTGCCAGCAGTGGGGGGACGTCCCAAGGTCGAGAGCAGTACTTC
cdr3_aa: CASSGGTSQGREQYF

j_call: TRBJ2-7
v_call: TRBV7-2
d_call: -
clone_size: -
cdr3_nt: TGTGCCAGCAGCTTACCAACGAGGTACGAGCAGTACTTC
cdr3_aa: CASSLPTRYEQYF

j_call: TRBJ2-7
v_call: TRBV11-2
d_call: -
clone_size: -
cdr3_nt: TGTGCCAGCAGCCCCTCTAAATCCTCCTACGAGCAGTACTTC
cdr3_aa: CASSPSKSSYEQYF

j_call: TRBJ1-1
v_call: TRBV7-2
d_call: -
clone_size: few
cdr3_nt: TGTGCCAGCAGCCCCCAGGCGGGGGGCAGAAACACTGAAGCTTTCTTT
cdr3_aa: CASSPQAGGRNTEAFF